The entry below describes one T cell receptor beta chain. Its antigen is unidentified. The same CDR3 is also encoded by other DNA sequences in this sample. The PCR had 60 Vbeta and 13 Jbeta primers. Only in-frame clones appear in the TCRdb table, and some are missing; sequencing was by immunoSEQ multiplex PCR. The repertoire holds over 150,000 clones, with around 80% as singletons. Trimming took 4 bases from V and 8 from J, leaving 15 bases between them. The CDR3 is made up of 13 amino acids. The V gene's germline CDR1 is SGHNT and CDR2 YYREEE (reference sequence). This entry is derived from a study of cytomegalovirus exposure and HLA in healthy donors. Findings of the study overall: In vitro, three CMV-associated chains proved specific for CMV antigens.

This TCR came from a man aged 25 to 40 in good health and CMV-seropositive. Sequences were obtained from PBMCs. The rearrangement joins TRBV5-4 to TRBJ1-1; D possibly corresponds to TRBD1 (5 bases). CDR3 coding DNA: TGTGCCAGCAGCCTGGGAGACGACAGAGAAGCTTTCTTT. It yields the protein CASSLGDDREAFF.